This T cell receptor (beta chain) was obtained from a study of blood T cell repertoires in COVID-19. Study-level background: COVID-19 samples, acute and convalescent, were from the United States, Italy and Spain. Sources were T cells, B-cell-depleted T cells, or PBMCs; the material itself was cDNA or gDNA.

TCRdb's copy holds only in-frame clones and misses some; the assay was immunoSEQ multiplex PCR. Seen here are more than 50,000 clones, roughly 90% observed once, and the top ten hold approximately 15%. Notes on this clone: One end of the junction does not line up with germline, which may come from a read error. Within the sample, other DNA sequences also encode this same CDR3.

This CDR3 has 12 amino acids. Germline V gene lookup returns CDR1 SQVTM and CDR2 ANQGSEA. Source material: peripheral blood. The source of this sequence is a human donor with active COVID-19. The donor label of this sample is uncertain. The chain has TRBV29-1 and TRBJ2-7; a weak D match, TRBD1 (6 bases). The CDR3 here is CSVEGQSYEQYF. CDR3 DNA sequence: TGCAGCGTGGAAGGACAGTCCTACGAGCAGTACTTC.